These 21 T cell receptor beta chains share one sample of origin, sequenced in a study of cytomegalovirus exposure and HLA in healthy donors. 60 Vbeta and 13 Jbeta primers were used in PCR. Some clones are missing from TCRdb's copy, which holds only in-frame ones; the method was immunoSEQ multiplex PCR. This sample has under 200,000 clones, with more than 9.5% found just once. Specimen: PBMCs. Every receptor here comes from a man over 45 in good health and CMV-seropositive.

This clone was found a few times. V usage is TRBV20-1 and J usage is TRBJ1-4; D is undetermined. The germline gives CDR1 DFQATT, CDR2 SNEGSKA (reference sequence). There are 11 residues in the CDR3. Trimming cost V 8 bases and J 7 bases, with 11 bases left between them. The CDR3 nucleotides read TGCAGTCCTTATATCGGTGAAAAACTGTTTTTT. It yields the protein CSPYIGEKLFF.

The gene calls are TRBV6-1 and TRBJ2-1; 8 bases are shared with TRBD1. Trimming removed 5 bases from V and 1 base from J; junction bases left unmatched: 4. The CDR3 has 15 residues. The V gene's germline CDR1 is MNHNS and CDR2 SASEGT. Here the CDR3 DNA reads TGTGCCAGCAGTTCAGACAGGGGATCCTACAATGAGCAGTTCTTC. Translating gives CASSSDRGSYNEQFF.

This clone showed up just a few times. DNA of the CDR3: TGCAGCGTTGAAGTACCCGGGGCACTAGCGGAGACCCAGTACTTC. Encoded protein: CSVEVPGALAETQYF. This chain connects TRBV29-1 to TRBJ2-5; 7 bases fit TRBD2. CDR3 length: 15 amino acids. Unmatched junction bases numbered 10, after V lost 1 base and J lost 5 bases. Germline V lookup: CDR1 SQVTM, CDR2 ANQGSEA.

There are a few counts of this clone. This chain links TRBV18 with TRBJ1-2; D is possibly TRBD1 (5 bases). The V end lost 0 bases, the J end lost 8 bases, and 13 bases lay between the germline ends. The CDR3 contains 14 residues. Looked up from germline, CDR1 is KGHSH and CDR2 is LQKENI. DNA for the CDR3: TGTGCCAGCTCACCACCTGGGGGGGATGAAGGCTACACCTTC. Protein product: CASSPPGGDEGYTF.

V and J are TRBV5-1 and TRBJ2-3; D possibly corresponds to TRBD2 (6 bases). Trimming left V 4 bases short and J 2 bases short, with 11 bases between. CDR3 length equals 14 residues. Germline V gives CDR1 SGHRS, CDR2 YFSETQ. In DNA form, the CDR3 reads TGCGCCAGCAGCCTTAGGGACTCCACAGATACGCAGTATTTT. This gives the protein CASSLRDSTDTQYF. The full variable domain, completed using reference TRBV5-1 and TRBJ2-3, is KAGVTQTPRYLIKTRGQQVTLSCSPISGHRSVSWYQQTPGQGLQFLFEYFSETQRNKGNFPGRFSGRQFSNSRSEMNVSTLELGDSALYLCASSLRDSTDTQYFGPGTRLTVL.

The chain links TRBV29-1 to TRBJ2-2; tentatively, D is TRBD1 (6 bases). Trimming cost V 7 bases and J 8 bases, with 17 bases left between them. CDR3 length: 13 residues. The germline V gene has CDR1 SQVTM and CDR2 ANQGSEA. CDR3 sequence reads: CSGGDTLTGELFF. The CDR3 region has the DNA TGCAGCGGTGGGGACACGCTGACGGGGGAGCTGTTTTTT.

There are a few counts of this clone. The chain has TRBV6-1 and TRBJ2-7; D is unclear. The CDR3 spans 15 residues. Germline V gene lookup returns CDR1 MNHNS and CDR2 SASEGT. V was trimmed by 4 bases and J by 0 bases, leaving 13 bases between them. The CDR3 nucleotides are TGTGCCAGCAGTGGCCAACGGCGACTCTCCTACGAGCAGTACTTC. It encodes CASSGQRRLSYEQYF.

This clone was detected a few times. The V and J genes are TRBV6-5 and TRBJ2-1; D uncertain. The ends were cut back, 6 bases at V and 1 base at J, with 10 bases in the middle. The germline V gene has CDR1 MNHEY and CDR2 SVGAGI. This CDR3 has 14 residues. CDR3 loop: CASSSHLSYNEQFF. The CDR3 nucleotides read TGTGCCAGCAGCTCCCACTTATCCTACAATGAGCAGTTCTTC.

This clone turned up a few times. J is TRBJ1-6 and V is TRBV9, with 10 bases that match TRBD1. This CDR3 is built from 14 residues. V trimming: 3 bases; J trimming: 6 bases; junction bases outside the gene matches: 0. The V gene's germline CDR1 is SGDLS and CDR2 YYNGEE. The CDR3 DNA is TGTGCCAGCAGCGGACAGGGGGCTAATTCACCCCTCCACTTT. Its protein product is CASSGQGANSPLHF.

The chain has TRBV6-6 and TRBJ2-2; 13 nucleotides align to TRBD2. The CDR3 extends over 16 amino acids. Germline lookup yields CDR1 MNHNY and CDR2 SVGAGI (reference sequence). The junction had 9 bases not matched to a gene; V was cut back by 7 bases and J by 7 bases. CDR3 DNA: TGTGCCAGCACCACTAGCGGGGGGGCGAAGATCGGGGAGCTGTTTTTT. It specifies CASTTSGGAKIGELFF.

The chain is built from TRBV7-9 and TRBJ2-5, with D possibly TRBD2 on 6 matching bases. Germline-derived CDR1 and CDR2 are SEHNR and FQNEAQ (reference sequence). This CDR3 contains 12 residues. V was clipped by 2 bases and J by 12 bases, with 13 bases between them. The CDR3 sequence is CASSLQEGKKYF. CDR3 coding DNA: TGTGCCAGCAGCTTACAGGAGGGCAAGAAGTACTTC.

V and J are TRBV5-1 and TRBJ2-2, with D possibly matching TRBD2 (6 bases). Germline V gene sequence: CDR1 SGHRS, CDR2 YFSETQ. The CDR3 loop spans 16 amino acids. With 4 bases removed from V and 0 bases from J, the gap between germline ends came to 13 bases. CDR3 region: CASSQQAGPNTGELFF. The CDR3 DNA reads TGCGCCAGCAGCCAGCAGGCGGGGCCGAACACCGGGGAGCTGTTTTTT.

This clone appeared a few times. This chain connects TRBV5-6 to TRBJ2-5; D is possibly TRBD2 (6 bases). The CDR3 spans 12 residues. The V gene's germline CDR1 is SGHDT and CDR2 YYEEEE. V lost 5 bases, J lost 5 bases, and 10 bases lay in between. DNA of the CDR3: TGTGCCAGCAGGGCGGGGTTGGAGACCCAGTACTTC. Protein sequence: CASRAGLETQYF.

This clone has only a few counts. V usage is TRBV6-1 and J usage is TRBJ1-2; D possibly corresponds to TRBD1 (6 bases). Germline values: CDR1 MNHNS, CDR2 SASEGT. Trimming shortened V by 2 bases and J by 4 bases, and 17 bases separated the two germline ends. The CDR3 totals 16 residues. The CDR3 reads CASSETGTAFGYGYTF. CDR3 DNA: TGTGCCAGCAGTGAAACAGGGACCGCCTTTGGCTATGGCTACACCTTC.

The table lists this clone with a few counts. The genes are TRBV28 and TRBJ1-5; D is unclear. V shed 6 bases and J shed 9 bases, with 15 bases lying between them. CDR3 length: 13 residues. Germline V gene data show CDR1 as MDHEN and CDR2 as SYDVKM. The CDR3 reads CASSTSAAWPQHF. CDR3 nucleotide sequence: TGTGCCAGCAGCACTTCGGCGGCATGGCCCCAGCATTTT. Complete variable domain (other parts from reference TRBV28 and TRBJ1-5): DVKVTQSSRYLVKRTGEKVFLECVQDMDHENMFWYRQDPGLGLRLIYFSYDVKMKEKGDIPEGYSVSREKKERFSLILESASTNQTSMYLCASSTSAAWPQHFGDGTRLSIL.

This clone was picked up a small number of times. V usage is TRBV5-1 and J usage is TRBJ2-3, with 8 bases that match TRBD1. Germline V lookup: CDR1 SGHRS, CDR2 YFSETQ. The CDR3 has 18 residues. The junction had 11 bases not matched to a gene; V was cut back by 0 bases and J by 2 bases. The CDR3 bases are TGCGCCAGCAGCTTGGATGACCCAGGGGGCCACGTCACAGATACGCAGTATTTT. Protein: CASSLDDPGGHVTDTQYF.

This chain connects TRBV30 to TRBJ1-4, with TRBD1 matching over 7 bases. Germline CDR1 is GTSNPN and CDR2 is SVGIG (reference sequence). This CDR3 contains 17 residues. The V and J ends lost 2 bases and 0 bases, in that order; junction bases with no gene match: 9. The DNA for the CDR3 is TGTGCCTGGAGTTTAAGACAGGGTTTATCAACTAATGAAAAACTGTTTTTT. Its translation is CAWSLRQGLSTNEKLFF.

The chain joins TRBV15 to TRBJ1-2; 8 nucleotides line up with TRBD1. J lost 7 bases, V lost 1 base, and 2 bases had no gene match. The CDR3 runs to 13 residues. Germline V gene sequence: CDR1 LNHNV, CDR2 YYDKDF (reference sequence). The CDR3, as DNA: TGTGCCACCAGCAGAGCCGACAGGGGTGGCTACACCTTC. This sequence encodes CATSRADRGGYTF.

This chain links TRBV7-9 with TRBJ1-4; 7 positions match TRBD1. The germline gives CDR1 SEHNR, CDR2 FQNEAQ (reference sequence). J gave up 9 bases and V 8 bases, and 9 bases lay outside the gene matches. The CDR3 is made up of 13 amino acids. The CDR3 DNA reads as TGTGCCAGCTGGGACAGCGCCGGGCAAAAACTGTTTTTT. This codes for CASWDSAGQKLFF.

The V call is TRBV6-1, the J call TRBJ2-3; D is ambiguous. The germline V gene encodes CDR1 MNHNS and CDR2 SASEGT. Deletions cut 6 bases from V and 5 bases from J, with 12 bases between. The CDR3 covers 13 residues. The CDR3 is CASSGLVKDTQYF. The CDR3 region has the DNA TGTGCCAGCAGCGGGTTGGTGAAAGATACGCAGTATTTT.

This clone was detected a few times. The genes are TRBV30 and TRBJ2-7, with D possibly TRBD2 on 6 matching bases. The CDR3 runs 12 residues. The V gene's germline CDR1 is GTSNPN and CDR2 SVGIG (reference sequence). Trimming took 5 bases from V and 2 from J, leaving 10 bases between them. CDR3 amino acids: CAWGGRTYEQYF. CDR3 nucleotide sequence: TGTGCCTGGGGAGGGCGGACCTACGAGCAGTACTTC.